These T cell receptor beta chains were read from a single sample in a study of blood T cell repertoires in COVID-19. The table came from immunoSEQ multiplex PCR; TCRdb's copy has only in-frame clones and leaves some out. The sample lists roughly 150,000 clones, under 95% occurring once. The specimen sequenced was peripheral blood. These receptors all stem from a man between 60 and 75 years old with active or convalescent COVID-19. CDR3s leave out the opening cysteine and the closing phenylalanine or tryptophan.

CDR3,V,J
ASSLEGAKDQPQH,TRBV27,TRBJ1-5
ASSSYMPNTEAF,TRBV5-6,TRBJ1-1
ASRPGQGDPGANVLT,TRBV2,TRBJ2-6
ASSAGTEAF,TRBV7-8,TRBJ1-1
ASSIGREKLF,TRBV19,TRBJ1-4
ASSQPTGSGEAF,TRBV19,TRBJ1-1
ASRLSGNTEAF,TRBV2,TRBJ1-1
ASSNGQSTYNEQF,TRBV11-2,TRBJ2-1
ASSVGQSNTEAF,TRBV7-9,TRBJ1-1
ASTLAVYEQY,TRBV6-5,TRBJ2-7
ASSEVQKAF,TRBV2,TRBJ1-1
ASREPPDTQY,TRBV2,TRBJ2-3
ASSLVGQDYNEQF,TRBV5-1,TRBJ2-1
ASSIGASGNTIY,TRBV19,TRBJ1-3
ASRNSGIGASGVNEQF,TRBV19,TRBJ2-1
SAQTVGRATEAF,TRBV29-1,TRBJ1-1
ASTSGGGRPYTQY,TRBV10-2,TRBJ2-3
ATLKNTEAF,TRBV10-3,TRBJ1-1
ASSSTGSLNQPQH,TRBV6-5,TRBJ1-5
ASSVEGAGTEAF,TRBV9,TRBJ1-1
ASSVVAISLYYGYT,TRBV9,TRBJ1-2
ASTVNTGGGYGYT,TRBV5-1,TRBJ1-2
ASGLSHSPLH,TRBV12-3/TRBV12-4,TRBJ1-6
ASSTGTGFVIQY,TRBV5-1,TRBJ2-4
ASRRTGSYEQY,TRBV19,TRBJ2-7
AINQGQLNSPLH,TRBV6-5,TRBJ1-6
ATGGLARTDTQY,TRBV6-6,TRBJ2-3
ASSEAGVSSQPQH,TRBV6-1,TRBJ1-5